The 2 T cell receptor beta chains reported below all come from one sample, sequenced in a study of long-term antiretroviral therapy in people with HIV. Runs used v3.0 of the immunoSEQ assay and were done at survey level. Sequenced by immunoSEQ multiplex PCR; TCRdb stores in-frame clones only, minus some. In the table there are about 36,000 clones, 80% of which are singletons. Sequenced material: unsorted PBMCs, taken 3.4 years after starting antiretroviral therapy. The receptors were sampled from a man under 40 with HIV.

The rearrangement links TRBV14 to TRBJ1-3; 8 bases line up with TRBD1. CDR3 length: 16 amino acids. Germline loops: CDR1 SGHDN, CDR2 FVKESK. V lost 5 bases to trimming and J lost 3 bases; unmatched junction nucleotides: 9. This CDR3 is CASSESRGPGGNTIYF. CDR3 nucleotides: TGTGCCAGCAGCGAAAGCAGGGGGCCAGGTGGAAACACCATATATTTT.

The chain has TRBV4-3 and TRBJ1-4; 7 nucleotides align to TRBD1. V lost 4 bases, J lost 8 bases, and 7 bases stayed unmatched. Germline V gene lookup returns CDR1 LGHNA and CDR2 YSLEER. The CDR3 is made up of 14 amino acids. For the CDR3, the DNA is TGCGCCAGCAGCCCCAGGGGGTTTCGGGAAAAACTGTTTTTT. This codes for CASSPRGFREKLFF.